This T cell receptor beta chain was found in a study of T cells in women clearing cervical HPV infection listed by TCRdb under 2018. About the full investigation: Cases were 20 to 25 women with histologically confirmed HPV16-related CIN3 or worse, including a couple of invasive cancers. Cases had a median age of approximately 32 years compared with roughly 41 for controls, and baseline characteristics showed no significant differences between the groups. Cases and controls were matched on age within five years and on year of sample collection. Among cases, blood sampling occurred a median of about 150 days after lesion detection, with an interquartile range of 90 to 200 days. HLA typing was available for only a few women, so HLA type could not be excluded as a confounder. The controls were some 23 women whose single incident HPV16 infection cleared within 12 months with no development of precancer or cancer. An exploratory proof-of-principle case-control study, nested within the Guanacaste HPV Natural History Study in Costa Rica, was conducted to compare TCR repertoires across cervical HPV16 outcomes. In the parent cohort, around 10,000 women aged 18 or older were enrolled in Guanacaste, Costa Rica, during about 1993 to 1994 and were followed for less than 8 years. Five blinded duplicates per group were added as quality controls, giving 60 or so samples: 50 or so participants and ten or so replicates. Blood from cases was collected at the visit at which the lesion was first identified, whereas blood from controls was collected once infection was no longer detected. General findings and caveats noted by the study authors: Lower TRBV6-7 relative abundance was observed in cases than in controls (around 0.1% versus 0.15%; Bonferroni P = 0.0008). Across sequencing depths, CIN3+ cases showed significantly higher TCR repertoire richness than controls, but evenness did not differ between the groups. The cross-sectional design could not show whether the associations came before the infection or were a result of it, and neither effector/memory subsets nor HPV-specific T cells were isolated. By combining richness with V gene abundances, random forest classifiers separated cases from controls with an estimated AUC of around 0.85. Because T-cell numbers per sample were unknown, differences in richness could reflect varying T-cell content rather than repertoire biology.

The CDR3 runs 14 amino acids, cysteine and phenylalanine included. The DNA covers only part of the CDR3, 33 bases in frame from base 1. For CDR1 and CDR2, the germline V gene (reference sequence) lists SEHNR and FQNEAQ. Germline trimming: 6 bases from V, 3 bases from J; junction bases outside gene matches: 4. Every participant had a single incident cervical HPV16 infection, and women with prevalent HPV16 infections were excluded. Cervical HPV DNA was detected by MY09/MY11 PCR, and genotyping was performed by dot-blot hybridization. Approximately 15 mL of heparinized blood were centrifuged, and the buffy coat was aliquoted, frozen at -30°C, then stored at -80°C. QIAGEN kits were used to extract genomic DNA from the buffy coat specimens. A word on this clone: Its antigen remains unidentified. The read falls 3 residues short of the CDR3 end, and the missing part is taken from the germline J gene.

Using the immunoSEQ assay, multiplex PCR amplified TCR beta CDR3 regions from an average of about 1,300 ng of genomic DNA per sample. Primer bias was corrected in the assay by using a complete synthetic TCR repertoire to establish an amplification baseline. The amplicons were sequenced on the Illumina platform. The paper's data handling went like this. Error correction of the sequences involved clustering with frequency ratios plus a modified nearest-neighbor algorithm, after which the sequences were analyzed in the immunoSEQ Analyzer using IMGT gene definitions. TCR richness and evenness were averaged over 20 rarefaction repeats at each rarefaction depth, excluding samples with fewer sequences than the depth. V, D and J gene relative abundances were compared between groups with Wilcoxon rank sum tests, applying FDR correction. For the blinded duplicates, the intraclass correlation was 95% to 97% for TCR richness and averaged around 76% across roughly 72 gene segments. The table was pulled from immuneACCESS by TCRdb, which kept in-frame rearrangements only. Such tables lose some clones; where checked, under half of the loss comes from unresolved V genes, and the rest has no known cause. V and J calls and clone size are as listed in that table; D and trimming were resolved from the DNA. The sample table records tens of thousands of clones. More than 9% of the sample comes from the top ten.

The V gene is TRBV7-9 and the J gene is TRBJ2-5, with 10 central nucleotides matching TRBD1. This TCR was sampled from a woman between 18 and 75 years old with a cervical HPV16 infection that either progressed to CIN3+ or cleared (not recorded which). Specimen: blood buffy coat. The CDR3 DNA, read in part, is TGTGCCAGCAGTCCCGGGACAGGGGAAGAGACC. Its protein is CASSPGTGEET. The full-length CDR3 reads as CASSPGTGEETQYF.